The 12 T cell receptor beta chains in this list originate from one sample, sequenced in a study of T cell changes during pregnancy in multiple sclerosis. The protocol was immunoSEQ multiplex PCR, while the TCRdb copy is restricted to in-frame clones and leaves out a portion. The sample yields around 57,000 clones, about 92% seen once. Source: CD4+ T cells from peripheral blood mononuclear cells, taken after pregnancy. All receptors derive from a female donor in good health, enrolled as a control in a pregnancy study.

V is TRBV28 and J is TRBJ1-1; unclear D gene. CDR1 and CDR2 from the germline V gene are MDHEN and SYDVKM. CDR3 length equals 12 residues. Trimming pared 5 bases from V and 10 bases from J, leaving 14 bases between. CDR3 DNA sequence: TGTGCCAGCAGTCCCCGGAGCCGTGGAGCTTTCTTT. Amino acid sequence: CASSPRSRGAFF. The complete variable domain, with remaining parts taken from reference TRBV28 and TRBJ1-1, reads DVKVTQSSRYLVKRTGEKVFLECVQDMDHENMFWYRQDPGLGLRLIYFSYDVKMKEKGDIPEGYSVSREKKERFSLILESASTNQTSMYLCASSPRSRGAFFGQGTRLTVV.

This chain links TRBV10-3 with TRBJ2-7, with 7 bases identical to TRBD2. The CDR3 contains 15 residues. The germline gives CDR1 ENHRY, CDR2 SYGVKD. V lost 2 bases to trimming and J lost 0 bases; unmatched junction nucleotides: 4. CDR3 bases: TGTGCCATCAGTGAGCGGGAGGTCGGCTCCTACGAGCAGTACTTC. This gives the protein CAISEREVGSYEQYF.

This clone is a singleton in its sample. The chain is built from TRBV6-5 and TRBJ2-2; possibly TRBD2 for D (5 bases). Looked up from germline, CDR1 is MNHEY and CDR2 is SVGAGI. The CDR3 covers 14 residues. V was shortened by 5 bases and J by 7 bases, with 14 bases between the two germline ends. CDR3 sequence reads: CASSGRGRVGELFF. CDR3 sequence (DNA): TGTGCCAGCAGTGGTCGGGGTAGGGTCGGGGAGCTGTTTTTT.

The chain links TRBV5-4 to TRBJ2-3, with D possibly matching TRBD1 (6 bases). CDR3 length equals 13 residues. The V gene's germline CDR1 is SGHNT and CDR2 YYREEE (reference sequence). Trimming removed 2 bases from V and 4 bases from J, with 8 bases in between. CDR3 loop: CASSLQGPDTQYF. The CDR3 nucleotides are TGTGCCAGCAGCTTACAGGGTCCAGATACGCAGTATTTT.

This clone has just a few counts. This chain uses TRBV10-3 with TRBJ1-1, with D hard to call. Between the trimmed V and J ends, which lost 4 bases and 0 bases, there was a span of 6 bases. Germline V gene sequence: CDR1 ENHRY, CDR2 SYGVKD. The CDR3 totals 13 residues. CDR3 in amino acids: CAISATVNTEAFF. For the CDR3, the DNA is TGTGCCATCAGTGCCACAGTGAACACTGAAGCTTTCTTT.

The chain employs TRBV6-5 and TRBJ2-7; a possible D gene is TRBD1 (6 bases). This CDR3 spans 14 amino acids. Germline-derived CDR1 and CDR2 are MNHEY and SVGAGI. V lost 6 bases and J 5 bases, leaving 17 bases between the germline ends. CDR3 sequence: CASRTGIWSHEQYF. The CDR3 nucleotides read TGTGCCAGCAGAACAGGGATATGGAGCCACGAGCAGTACTTC.

The chain couples TRBV30 to TRBJ1-4; 7 bases agree with TRBD1. CDR1 is GTSNPN, CDR2 SVGIG, per germline (reference sequence). The CDR3 loop spans 17 amino acids. Trimming cost V 2 bases and J 5 bases; bases outside gene matches: 14. This CDR3 is CAWSTTRTGAFNEKLFF. Here the CDR3 DNA reads TGTGCCTGGAGTACCACTCGGACAGGCGCATTCAATGAAAAACTGTTTTTT.

The V and J genes are TRBV29-1 and TRBJ1-2, with 12 bases matching TRBD1. The CDR3 is 13 residues long. The ends lost 7 bases at V and 8 bases at J; junction bases unmatched: 8. Germline loops: CDR1 SQVTM, CDR2 ANQGSEA. Written as DNA, the CDR3 is TGCAGCGGGAGGGGACAGGGGGCTGAGGGCTACACCTTC. Protein: CSGRGQGAEGYTF. The complete variable domain, with remaining parts taken from reference TRBV29-1 and TRBJ1-2, reads SAVISQKPSRDICQRGTSLTIQCQVDSQVTMMFWYRQQPGQSLTLIATANQGSEATYESGFVIDKFPISRPNLTFSTLTVSNMSPEDSSIYLCSGRGQGAEGYTFGSGTRLTVV.

This chain joins TRBV7-2 and TRBJ1-6, with a weak D call TRBD1 (5 bases). The germline CDR1 and CDR2 sequences are SGHTA and FQGNSA. V was cut by 2 bases and J by 10 bases, with 15 bases left in between. CDR3 size: 15 residues. The CDR3 region has the DNA TGTGCCAGCAGCTTAATGGGGCAGGGTGGGTCACCCCTCCACTTT. Amino acid sequence: CASSLMGQGGSPLHF.

The chain links TRBV18 to TRBJ2-5; D is possibly TRBD2 (5 bases). Germline V gene lookup returns CDR1 KGHSH and CDR2 LQKENI. The ends were cut back, 3 bases at V and 2 bases at J, with 10 bases in the middle. This CDR3 region has 14 residues. Here the CDR3 reads CASSPDYNQETQYF. As DNA, the CDR3 is TGTGCCAGCTCACCCGACTACAATCAAGAGACCCAGTACTTC. Supplemented by reference TRBV18 and TRBJ2-5, the full variable domain reads NAGVMQNPRHLVRRRGQEARLRCSPMKGHSHVYWYRQLPEEGLKFMVYLQKENIIDESGMPKERFSAEFPKEGPSILRIQQVVRGDSAAYFCASSPDYNQETQYFGPGTRLLVL.

The J gene is TRBJ2-5, the V gene TRBV7-3, with 9 bases fitting TRBD1. The CDR3 has 17 residues. CDR1 is SGHTA, CDR2 FQGTGA, per germline. Trimming at V came to 1 base and at J to 5 bases, leaving 11 bases not matched to a gene. DNA of the CDR3: TGTGCCAGCAGCTTAAAGGGCGGGACAGGGTCTCTCGAGACCCAGTACTTC. Its translation: CASSLKGGTGSLETQYF. The full variable domain, in which reference TRBV7-3 and TRBJ2-5 provide the parts outside the CDR3, is GAGVSQTPSNKVTEKGKYVELRCDPISGHTALYWYRQSLGQGPEFLIYFQGTGAADDSGLPNDRFFAVRPEGSVSTLKIQRTERGDSAVYLCASSLKGGTGSLETQYFGPGTRLLVL.

CDR3 DNA sequence: TGCGCCAGCAGCTTGGAGGGGGATAGCAATCAGCCCCAGCATTTT. Its translation is CASSLEGDSNQPQHF. The chain carries TRBV5-1 and TRBJ1-5, with a possible D match to TRBD1 (6 bases). Trimming removed 0 bases from V and 0 bases from J, with 7 bases in between. The CDR3 runs 15 residues. In germline, CDR1 is SGHRS, CDR2 YFSETQ.